This T cell receptor beta chain comes out of a study of CD8+CD57+ T cells in acquired aplastic anemia. Genomic DNA was employed as the template in profiling TCR beta VDJ and CDR3. From the reads, TCRdb called clonotypes with MiXCR, one entry per CDR3 protein. The data show under 200,000 distinct CDR3 sequences, roughly half seen once. In the case of this clonotype: Compared with germline, one end of the junction differs, possibly owing to a read error.

Whoever was chosen for sequencing had shown CD8+CD57+ cell expansion by flow cytometry. Per the germline V gene, CDR1 is SGHTA and CDR2 is FQGTGA. There are 13 residues in the CDR3. The chain is built from TRBV7-3 and TRBJ2-3; D gene unclear. The sequenced sample consisted of sorted CD4+, CD8+, or CD8+CD57+ T cells (not recorded which) from PBMCs. This sequence originates from a human donor with aplastic anemia. In DNA form, the CDR3 reads TGCGCCAGCAGCCACCCCCCAGGAGATACGCAGTATTTT. Its translation is CASSHPPGDTQYF.